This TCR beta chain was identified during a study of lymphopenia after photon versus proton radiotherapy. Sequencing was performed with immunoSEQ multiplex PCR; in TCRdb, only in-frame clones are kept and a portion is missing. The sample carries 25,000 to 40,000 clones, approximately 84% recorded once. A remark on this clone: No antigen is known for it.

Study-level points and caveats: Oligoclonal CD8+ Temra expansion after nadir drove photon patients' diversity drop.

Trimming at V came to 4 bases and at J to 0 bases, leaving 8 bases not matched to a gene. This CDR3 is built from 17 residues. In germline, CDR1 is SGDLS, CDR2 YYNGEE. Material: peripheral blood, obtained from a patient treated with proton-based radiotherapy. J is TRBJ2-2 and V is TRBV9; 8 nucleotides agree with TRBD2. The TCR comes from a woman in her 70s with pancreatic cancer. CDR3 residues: CASSTGTSYTNTGELFF. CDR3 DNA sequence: TGTGCCAGCAGCACAGGGACTAGTTATACGAACACCGGGGAGCTGTTTTTT.